Only a few counts were recorded for the clone carrying this T cell receptor (beta chain). TCRdb used MiXCR to reprocess the 5' RACE reads, holding one entry per CDR3 protein. The sample consists of roughly 170,000 distinct CDR3 sequences, under 20% of them appearing once. Per germline, CDR1 DFQATT and CDR2 SNEGSKA (reference sequence). CDR3 length equals 13 residues. V shed 5 bases and J 5 bases; nucleotides not matched to a gene: 3. The entry originates in a study of T-cell memory formation after mild COVID-19. The genes are TRBV20-1 and TRBJ2-5, with 12 bases matching TRBD2. The TCR originated in a man between 18 and 35 years old who had mild COVID-19 (a few samples of this study predate the infection). Cell type and time point are not known. The specimen sequenced was PBMCs or a T cell subset sorted from them (not recorded which). The CDR3 is CSAGLAGRETQYF. CDR3 bases: TGCAGTGCTGGACTAGCGGGGCGGGAGACCCAGTACTTC.